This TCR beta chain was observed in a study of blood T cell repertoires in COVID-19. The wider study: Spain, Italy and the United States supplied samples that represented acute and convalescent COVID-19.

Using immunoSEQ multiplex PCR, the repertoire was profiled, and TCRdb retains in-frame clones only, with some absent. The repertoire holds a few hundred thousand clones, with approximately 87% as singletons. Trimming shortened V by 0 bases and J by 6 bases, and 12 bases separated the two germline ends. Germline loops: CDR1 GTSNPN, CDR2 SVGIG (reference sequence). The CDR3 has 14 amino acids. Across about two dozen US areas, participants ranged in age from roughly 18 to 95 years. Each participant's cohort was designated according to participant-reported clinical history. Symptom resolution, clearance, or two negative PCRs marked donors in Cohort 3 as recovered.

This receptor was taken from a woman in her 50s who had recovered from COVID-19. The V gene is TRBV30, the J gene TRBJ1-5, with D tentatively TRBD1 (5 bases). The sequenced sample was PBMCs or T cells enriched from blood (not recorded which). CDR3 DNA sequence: TGTGCCTGGAGTGTATGGTCGGGACTTCAGCCCCAGCATTTT. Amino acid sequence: CAWSVWSGLQPQHF. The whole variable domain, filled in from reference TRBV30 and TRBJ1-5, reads SQTIHQWPATLVQPVGSPLSLECTVEGTSNPNLYWYRQAAGRGLQLLFYSVGIGQISSEVPQNLSASRPQDRQFILSSKKLLLSDSGFYLCAWSVWSGLQPQHFGDGTRLSIL.